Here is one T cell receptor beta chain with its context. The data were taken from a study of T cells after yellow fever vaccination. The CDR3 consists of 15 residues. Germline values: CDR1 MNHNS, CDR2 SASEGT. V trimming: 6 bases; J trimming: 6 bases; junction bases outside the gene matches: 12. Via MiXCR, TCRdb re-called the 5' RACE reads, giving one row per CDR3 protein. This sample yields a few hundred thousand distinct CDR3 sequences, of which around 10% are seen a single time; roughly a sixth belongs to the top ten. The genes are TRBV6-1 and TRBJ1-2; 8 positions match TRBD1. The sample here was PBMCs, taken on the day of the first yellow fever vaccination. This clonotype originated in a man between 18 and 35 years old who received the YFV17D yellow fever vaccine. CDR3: CASRRQGAGSNGYTF. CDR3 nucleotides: TGTGCCAGCAGAAGGCAGGGGGCGGGTTCGAATGGCTACACCTTC.